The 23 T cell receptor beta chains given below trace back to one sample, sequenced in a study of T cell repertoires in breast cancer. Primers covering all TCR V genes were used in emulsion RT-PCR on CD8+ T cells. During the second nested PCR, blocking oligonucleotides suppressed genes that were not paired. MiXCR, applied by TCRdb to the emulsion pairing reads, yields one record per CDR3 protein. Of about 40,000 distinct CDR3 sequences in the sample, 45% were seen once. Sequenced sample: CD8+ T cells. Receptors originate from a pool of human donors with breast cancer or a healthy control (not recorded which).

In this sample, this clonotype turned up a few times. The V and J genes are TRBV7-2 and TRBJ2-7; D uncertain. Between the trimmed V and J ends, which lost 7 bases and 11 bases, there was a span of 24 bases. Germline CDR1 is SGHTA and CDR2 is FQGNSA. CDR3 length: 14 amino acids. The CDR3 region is CASKERSKDGREYF. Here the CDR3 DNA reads TGTGCCAGCAAAGAGCGTTCGAAAGACGGACGGGAGTACTTC.

The CDR3 nucleotides are TGTGCCAGCAGTTTGGGGGAAGGATGGTCAACCTCCTACGAGCAGTACTTC. Residues: CASSLGEGWSTSYEQYF. The chain joins TRBV28 to TRBJ2-7; the D call may be TRBD1 or TRBD2 (5 bases each). CDR1 is MDHEN, CDR2 SYDVKM, per germline. The V end was cut by 3 bases, the J end by 0 bases, with 18 bases between. The CDR3 extends over 17 amino acids.

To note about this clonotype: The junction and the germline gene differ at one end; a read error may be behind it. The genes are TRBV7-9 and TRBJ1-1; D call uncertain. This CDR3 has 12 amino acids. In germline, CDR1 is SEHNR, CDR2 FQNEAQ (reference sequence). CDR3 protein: CASSFLGTEVFF. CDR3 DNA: TGTGCCAGCAGCTTCCTGGGCACTGAAGTTTTCTTT.

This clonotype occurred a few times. DNA of the CDR3: TGTGCCAGACAGGACATTAACTATGGCTACACCTTC. This sequence encodes CARQDINYGYTF. V is TRBV2 and J is TRBJ1-2; perhaps TRBD1 as D (5 bases). Between the trimmed V and J ends, which lost 9 bases and 1 base, there was a span of 9 bases. This CDR3 has 12 residues. Germline lookup yields CDR1 SNHLY and CDR2 FYNNEI. The complete variable domain, with remaining parts taken from reference TRBV2 and TRBJ1-2, reads EPEVTQTPSHQVTQMGQEVILRCVPISNHLYFYWYRQILGQKVEFLVSFYNNEISEKSEIFDDQFSVERPDGSNFTLKIRSTKLEDSAMYFCARQDINYGYTFGSGTRLTVV.

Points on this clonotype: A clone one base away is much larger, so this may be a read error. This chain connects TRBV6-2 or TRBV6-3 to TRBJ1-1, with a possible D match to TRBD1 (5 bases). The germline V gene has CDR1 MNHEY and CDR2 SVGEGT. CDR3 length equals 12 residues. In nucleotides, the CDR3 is TGTGCCAGCAGAGGGGCCCCCACTGAAGCTCTCTTT. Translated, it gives CASRGAPTEALF.

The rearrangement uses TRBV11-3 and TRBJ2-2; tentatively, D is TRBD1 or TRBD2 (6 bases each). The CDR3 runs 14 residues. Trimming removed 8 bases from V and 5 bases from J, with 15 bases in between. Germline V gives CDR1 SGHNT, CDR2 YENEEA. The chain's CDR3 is CASQDRGPTGELFF. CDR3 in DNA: TGTGCCAGCCAGGATCGGGGGCCGACCGGGGAGCTGTTTTTT.

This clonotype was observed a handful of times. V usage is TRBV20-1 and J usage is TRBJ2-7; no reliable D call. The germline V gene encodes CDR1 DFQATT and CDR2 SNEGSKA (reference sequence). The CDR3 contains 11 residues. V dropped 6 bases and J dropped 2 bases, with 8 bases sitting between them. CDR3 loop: CSAHATYEQYF. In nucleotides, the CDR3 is TGCAGTGCCCATGCGACCTACGAGCAGTACTTC.

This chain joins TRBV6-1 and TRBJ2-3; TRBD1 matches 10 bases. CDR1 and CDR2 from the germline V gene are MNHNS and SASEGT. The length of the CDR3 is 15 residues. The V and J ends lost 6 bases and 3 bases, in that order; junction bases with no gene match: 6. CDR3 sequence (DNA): TGTGCCAGCAGCCCGGGACAGGGGAGAACAGATACGCAGTATTTT. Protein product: CASSPGQGRTDTQYF.

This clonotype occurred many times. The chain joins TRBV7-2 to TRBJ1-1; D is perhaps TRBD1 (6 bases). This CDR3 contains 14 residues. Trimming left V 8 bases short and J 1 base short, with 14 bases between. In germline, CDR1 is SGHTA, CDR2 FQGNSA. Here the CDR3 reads CASLRGLGNTEAFF. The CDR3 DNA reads TGTGCCAGCTTGCGGGGGCTGGGGAACACTGAAGCTTTCTTT.

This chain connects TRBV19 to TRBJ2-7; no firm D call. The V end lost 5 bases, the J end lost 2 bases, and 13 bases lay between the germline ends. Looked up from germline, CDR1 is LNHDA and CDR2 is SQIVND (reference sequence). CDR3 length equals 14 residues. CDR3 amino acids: CASSQGIPPYEQYF. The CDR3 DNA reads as TGTGCCAGTAGTCAAGGGATCCCCCCCTACGAGCAGTACTTC.

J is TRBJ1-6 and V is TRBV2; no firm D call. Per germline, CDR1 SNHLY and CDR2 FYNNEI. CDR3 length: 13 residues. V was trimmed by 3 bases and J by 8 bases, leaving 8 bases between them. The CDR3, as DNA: TGTGCCAGCAGTGATTACGAGGATTCACCCCTCCACTTT. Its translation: CASSDYEDSPLHF.

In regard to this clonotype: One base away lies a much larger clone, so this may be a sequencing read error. CDR3 region: CASSLDAQSTDTQYF. The CDR3 nucleotides are TGTGCCAGCAGTTTAGATGCGCAGAGCACAGATACGCAGTATTTT. V usage is TRBV28 and J usage is TRBJ2-3, with D uncertain. Germline CDR1 reads MDHEN; CDR2 reads SYDVKM. Trimming pared 2 bases from V and 0 bases from J, leaving 9 bases between. The length of the CDR3 is 15 residues.

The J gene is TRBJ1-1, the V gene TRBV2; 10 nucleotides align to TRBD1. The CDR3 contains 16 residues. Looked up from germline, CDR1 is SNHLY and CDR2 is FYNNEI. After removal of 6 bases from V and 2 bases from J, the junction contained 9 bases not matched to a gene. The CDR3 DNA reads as TGTGCCAGCAGGGACCCTCGACAGGGGGCCAACACTGAAGCTTTCTTT. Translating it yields CASRDPRQGANTEAFF.

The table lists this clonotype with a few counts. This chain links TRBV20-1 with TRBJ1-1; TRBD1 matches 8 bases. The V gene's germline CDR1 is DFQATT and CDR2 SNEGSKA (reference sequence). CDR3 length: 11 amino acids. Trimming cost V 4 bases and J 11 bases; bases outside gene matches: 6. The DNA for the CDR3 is TGCAGTGCTATGACAGGGGTATCGGCTTTCTTT. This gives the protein CSAMTGVSAFF.

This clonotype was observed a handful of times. The chain's CDR3 is CASSLVWQGDGYTF. The CDR3 coding sequence is TGTGCCAGCAGCTTAGTATGGCAGGGGGATGGCTACACCTTC. The V gene is TRBV7-2, the J gene TRBJ1-2; 7 positions agree with TRBD1. The germline V gene has CDR1 SGHTA and CDR2 FQGNSA. After removal of 1 base from V and 6 bases from J, the junction contained 5 bases not matched to a gene. The CDR3 covers 14 residues.

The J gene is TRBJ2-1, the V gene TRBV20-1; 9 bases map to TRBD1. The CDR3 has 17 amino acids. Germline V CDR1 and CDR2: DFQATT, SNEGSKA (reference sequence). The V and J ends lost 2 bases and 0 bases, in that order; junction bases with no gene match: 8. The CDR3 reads CSARILQGAGSYNEQFF. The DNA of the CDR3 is TGCAGTGCTAGAATCCTACAGGGGGCCGGCTCCTACAATGAGCAGTTCTTC.

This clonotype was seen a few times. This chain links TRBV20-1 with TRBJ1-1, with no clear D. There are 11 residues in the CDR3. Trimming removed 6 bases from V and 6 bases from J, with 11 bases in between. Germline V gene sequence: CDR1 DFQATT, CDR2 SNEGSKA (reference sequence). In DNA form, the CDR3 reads TGCAGTGCCGGAGCCTGGCCTGAAGCTTTCTTT. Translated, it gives CSAGAWPEAFF.

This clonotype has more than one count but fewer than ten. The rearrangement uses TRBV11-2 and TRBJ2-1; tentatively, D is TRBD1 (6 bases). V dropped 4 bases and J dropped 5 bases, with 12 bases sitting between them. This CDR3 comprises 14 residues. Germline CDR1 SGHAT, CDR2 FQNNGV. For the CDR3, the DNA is TGTGCCAGCAGCTCCTTACAGGGTCACAATGAGCAGTTCTTC. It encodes CASSSLQGHNEQFF.

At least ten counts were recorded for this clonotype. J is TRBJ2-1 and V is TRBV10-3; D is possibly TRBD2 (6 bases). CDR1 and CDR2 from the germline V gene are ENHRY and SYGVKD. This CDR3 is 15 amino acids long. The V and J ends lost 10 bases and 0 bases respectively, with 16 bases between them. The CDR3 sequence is CATKSRDFSYNEQFF. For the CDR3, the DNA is TGTGCCACCAAGAGCCGGGACTTCTCCTACAATGAGCAGTTCTTC.

CDR3 DNA sequence: TGTGCCAGCAGCCAAACCAGATCCGGTGACAGGGCCATGAACACTGAAGCTTTCTTT. Protein sequence: CASSQTRSGDRAMNTEAFF. The J gene is TRBJ1-1, the V gene TRBV12-3 or TRBV12-4; 7 positions match TRBD1. The CDR3 loop spans 19 amino acids. With 6 bases clipped from V and 0 bases from J, the junction kept 19 bases outside the gene matches.

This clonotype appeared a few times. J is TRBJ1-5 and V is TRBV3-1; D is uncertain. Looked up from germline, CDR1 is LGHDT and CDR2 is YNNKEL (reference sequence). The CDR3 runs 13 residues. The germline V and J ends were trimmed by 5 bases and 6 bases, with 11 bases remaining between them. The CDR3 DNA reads TGTGCCAGCAGCAAAGCGGACGGTCAGCCCCAGCATTTT. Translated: CASSKADGQPQHF.

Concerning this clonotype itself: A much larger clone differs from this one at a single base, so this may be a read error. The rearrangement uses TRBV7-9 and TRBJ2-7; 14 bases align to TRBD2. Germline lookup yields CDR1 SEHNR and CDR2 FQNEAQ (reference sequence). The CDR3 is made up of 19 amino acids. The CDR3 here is CASSLAAQRLAGGKNERYF. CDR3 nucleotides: TGTGCCAGCAGCTTAGCGGCGCAAAGACTAGCGGGGGGGAAGAACGAGCGGTACTTC.

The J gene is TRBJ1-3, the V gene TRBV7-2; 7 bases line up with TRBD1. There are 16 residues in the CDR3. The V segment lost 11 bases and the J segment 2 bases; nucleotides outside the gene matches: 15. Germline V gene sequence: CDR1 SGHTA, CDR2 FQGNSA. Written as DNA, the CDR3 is TGTGCCCTCTCAGGGGAGGGGGCAACAACTGGAAACACCATATATTTT. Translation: CALSGEGATTGNTIYF.